These T cell receptor beta chains were read from a single sample in a study of lymphopenia after photon versus proton radiotherapy. Here immunoSEQ multiplex PCR was the method, and the copy in TCRdb shows in-frame clones only, minus some. The table includes about 19,000 clones, under 95% detected once. Specimen: peripheral blood, collected from a patient treated with photon-based radiotherapy. These receptors came from a man in his fifties or sixties with pancreatic cancer. CDR3s include the opening cysteine and the closing phenylalanine or tryptophan. The D gene is left open where the match is weak. Some rows mark clone size as missing; the rest say once, few, many or name a class of expanded clone.

V: TRBV30
D: -
J: TRBJ2-1
size: -
length: 12
DNA: TGTGCCTGGAGCTACGCGAACAATGAGCAGTTCTTC
CDR3: CAWSYANNEQFF

V: TRBV4-3
D: TRBD2
J: TRBJ2-1
size: -
length: 18
DNA: TGCGCCAGCAGCCACACCCCCAGACTCGCGGGAGAATACAATGAGCAGTTCTTC
CDR3: CASSHTPRLAGEYNEQFF

V: TRBV4-1
D: -
J: TRBJ2-7
size: -
length: 15
DNA: TGCGCCAGCAGCCAAGCCCAGACAGCCTCCTACGAGCAGTACTTC
CDR3: CASSQAQTASYEQYF

V: TRBV5-4
D: -
J: TRBJ2-3
size: -
length: 15
DNA: TGTGCCAGCAGCTTAAACGGAGGTGGCGCAGATACGCAGTATTTT
CDR3: CASSLNGGGADTQYF

V: TRBV6-1
D: -
J: TRBJ1-6
size: few
length: 14
DNA: TGTGCCAGCAGTATCAAGGGGGAGGGTTCACCCCTCCACTTT
CDR3: CASSIKGEGSPLHF

V: TRBV6-6
D: -
J: TRBJ1-2
size: -
length: 16
DNA: TGTGCCAGCAGTTCCCGGAGGGGGGGAAGAGGCTATGGCTACACCTTC
CDR3: CASSSRRGGRGYGYTF

V: TRBV5-1
D: -
J: TRBJ1-3
size: -
length: 16
DNA: TGCGCCAGCAGCTATTCCGGACGGAGCTCTGGAAACACCATATATTTT
CDR3: CASSYSGRSSGNTIYF

V: TRBV18
D: -
J: TRBJ1-2
size: -
length: 15
DNA: TGTGCCAGCTCACAGACAGACTCAGCTAACTATGGCTACACCTTC
CDR3: CASSQTDSANYGYTF

V: TRBV7-9
D: TRBD1
J: TRBJ1-4
size: -
length: 17
DNA: TGTGCCAGCAGCTTAGGGGACAGGGGTGCAACTAATGAAAAACTGTTTTTT
CDR3: CASSLGDRGATNEKLFF

V: TRBV9
D: -
J: TRBJ2-2
size: -
length: 16
DNA: TGTGCCAGCAGCAAACCCCCCACAGGAGGCACCGGGGAGCTGTTTTTT
CDR3: CASSKPPTGGTGELFF

V: TRBV5-8
D: -
J: TRBJ1-2
size: -
length: 14
DNA: TGTGCCAGCATAGGTCATCACATTGACTATGGCTACACCTTC
CDR3: CASIGHHIDYGYTF

V: TRBV6-6
D: -
J: TRBJ2-3
size: -
length: 14
DNA: TGTGCCAGCAGAAACCGGGACCCGAGGGATACGCAGTATTTT
CDR3: CASRNRDPRDTQYF

V: TRBV6-5
D: -
J: TRBJ2-6
size: -
length: 14
DNA: TGTGCCAGCACCCCAGGGAGGGGGGCCAACGTCCTGACTTTC
CDR3: CASTPGRGANVLTF

V: TRBV19
D: -
J: TRBJ2-1
size: -
length: 17
DNA: TGTGCCAGTAGTCTGACTAGTTTAGCATCACGGAGCAATGAGCAGTTCTTC
CDR3: CASSLTSLASRSNEQFF

V: TRBV7-2
D: -
J: TRBJ1-2
size: -
length: 12
DNA: TGTGCCAGCAGCTCCGCGATCTATGGCTACACCTTC
CDR3: CASSSAIYGYTF

V: TRBV27
D: -
J: TRBJ1-1
size: -
length: 16
DNA: TGTGCCAGCAGTTCACCCACCCGGGCTCGTCACACTGAAGCTTTCTTT
CDR3: CASSSPTRARHTEAFF

V: TRBV15
D: -
J: TRBJ2-5
size: few
length: 13
DNA: TGTGCCACCAGCAGGCCCACCAAAGAGACCCAGTACTTC
CDR3: CATSRPTKETQYF

V: TRBV4-3
D: -
J: TRBJ2-7
size: -
length: 15
DNA: TGCGCCAGCAGCCAAGATTCCGACAGCTCCTACGAGCAGTACTTC
CDR3: CASSQDSDSSYEQYF

V: TRBV30
D: -
J: TRBJ1-1
size: few
length: 13
DNA: TGTGCCTGGAGTAGGTCGCGGAACACTGAAGCTTTCTTT
CDR3: CAWSRSRNTEAFF

V: TRBV7-9
D: -
J: TRBJ2-5
size: -
length: 11
DNA: TGTGCCAGCAGCTCAGAAGAGACCCAGTACTTC
CDR3: CASSSEETQYF

V: TRBV25-1
D: -
J: TRBJ1-4
size: -
length: 13
DNA: TGTGCCAGCAGTGAATTTGGGGATGAAAAACTGTTTTTT
CDR3: CASSEFGDEKLFF

V: TRBV11-2
D: -
J: TRBJ1-2
size: -
length: 14
DNA: TGTGCCAGCAGCTTAGATCTGAGGCCCTATGGCTACACCTTC
CDR3: CASSLDLRPYGYTF